The rows below give T cell receptor beta chains drawn from one sample of a study of blood T cells in healthy people across ages. MiXCR, run by TCRdb on the 5' RACE reads, gives a single entry per CDR3 protein. The data show 700,000 to 1,000,000 distinct CDR3 sequences, with around 43% seen just once and under 20% held by the top ten. Sequenced material: blood. These receptors were obtained from a man between 60 and 75 years old in good health. Each CDR3 is given with its conserved first and last residue. The D gene is left open where the match is weak. Not all rows give a size; the values are once, few, many and, for expanded clones, a class.

size,J,V,D,DNA,CDR3
-,TRBJ2-7,TRBV5-1,TRBD1,TGCGCCAGCAGCCCCTGGACAGGATCAACCTACGAGCAGTACTTC,CASSPWTGSTYEQYF
few,TRBJ2-3,TRBV28,-,TGTGCCAGCAGAGCGAGTGCGGCCACAGATACGCAGTATTTT,CASRASAATDTQYF
-,TRBJ1-5,TRBV12-3/TRBV12-4,TRBD1,TGTGCCAGCAGTATGGGACAGGGCCTTTATAGCAATCAGCCCCAGCATTTT,CASSMGQGLYSNQPQHF
few,TRBJ2-5,TRBV20-1,TRBD2,TGCAGTGCTAGAGAGCTTACGGGGGGGTTGGAGACCCAGTACTTC,CSARELTGGLETQYF
-,TRBJ1-2,TRBV20-1,TRBD1,TGCAGTGCTAGAGTACAACAGGGGGCAAGGGATGGCTACACCTTC,CSARVQQGARDGYTF
few,TRBJ2-7,TRBV5-1,TRBD1,TGCGCCAGCGGCCATCGGACAGGGGGCGTATACGAGCAGTACTTC,CASGHRTGGVYEQYF
-,TRBJ2-7,TRBV20-1,TRBD2,TGCAGTGCTCAAAGCGGGAGGGAATACGAGCAGTACTTC,CSAQSGREYEQYF
-,TRBJ1-1,TRBV29-1,-,TGCAGCGTCTGGGGGGGGGCTGAAGCTTTCTTT,CSVWGGAEAFF
few,TRBJ1-5,TRBV20-1,TRBD1,TGCAGTGCTAGGAGACAGGGGCACCAGCCCCAGCATTTT,CSARRQGHQPQHF
-,TRBJ2-7,TRBV7-8,-,TGTGCCAGCAGCCTTGCCAGAGGTCTCGCCTACGAGCAGTACTTC,CASSLARGLAYEQYF
few,TRBJ2-7,TRBV6-2/TRBV6-3,-,TGTGCCAGCAGTTACTTGGGTTATGACGAGCAGTACTTC,CASSYLGYDEQYF
-,TRBJ2-1,TRBV7-3,-,TGTGCCAGCAGCGGACGGGGCGATGAGCAGTTCTTC,CASSGRGDEQFF
few,TRBJ2-5,TRBV12-5,TRBD2,TGTGCTAGTGGACCTGGACTAGCGGAAGAGACCCAGTACTTC,CASGPGLAEETQYF
-,TRBJ2-5,TRBV9,-,TGTGCCAGCAGCGTAGGACAAGGGGCCGGGGGTACCGGGCAGTACTTC,CASSVGQGAGGTGQYF
-,TRBJ2-7,TRBV7-2,-,TGTGCCAGCAGCTTAGCGAAGAGCTCCTACGAGCAGTACTTC,CASSLAKSSYEQYF
few,TRBJ2-7,TRBV20-1,TRBD1,TGCAGTGCTATAATCCACCGGGCGACAGGGGCAGACTACGAGCAGTACTTC,CSAIIHRATGADYEQYF
few,TRBJ2-1,TRBV20-1,-,TGCAGTGCTAGTGAGTTAGACACGCCCTACAATGAGCAGTTCTTC,CSASELDTPYNEQFF
-,TRBJ2-7,TRBV5-1,TRBD1,TGCGCCAGCAGCCAGGGGACAGGGGTCGAGCAGTACTTC,CASSQGTGVEQYF
-,TRBJ2-1,TRBV20-1,TRBD2,TGCAGTGCTCACTCGGGGGGGTTCGACAATGAGCAGTTCTTC,CSAHSGGFDNEQFF
few,TRBJ2-4,TRBV6-6,TRBD1,TGTGCCAGCAGGCTGGGACAGGGGATTCAGTACTTC,CASRLGQGIQYF
-,TRBJ2-3,TRBV20-1,TRBD2,TGCAGTGCTAGAGATCCTAGCGGGAGGGCAGATACGCAGTATTTT,CSARDPSGRADTQYF
once,TRBJ2-1,TRBV20-1,TRBD2,TGCAGTGCTAGACGTGGTCTAGCGGGGGGTGAGCAGTTCTTC,CSARRGLAGGEQFF
-,TRBJ2-3,TRBV29-1,-,TGCAGCGCCCGCGCGGGGGCCGGTTTTACGCAGTATTTT,CSARAGAGFTQYF
-,TRBJ2-7,TRBV14,-,TGTGCCAGCAGCCAACCTGGGGCGGGACGGGGATCCTACGAGCAGTACTTC,CASSQPGAGRGSYEQYF
-,TRBJ1-2,TRBV20-1,TRBD1,TGCAGTGCTACGACAGGGGGCGCCTATGGCTACACCTTC,CSATTGGAYGYTF
-,TRBJ2-3,TRBV5-1,TRBD2,TGCGCCAGCAGCCCCCGACTAGCGGGGGGGCCCTCTACAGATACGCAGTATTTT,CASSPRLAGGPSTDTQYF
-,TRBJ1-6,TRBV4-1,TRBD1,TGCGCCAGCAGCCAAGGGGGAAGGGGGCTATCACCCCTCCACTTT,CASSQGGRGLSPLHF
-,TRBJ2-1,TRBV6-1,-,TGTGCCAGCAGTGAAGCGATCGGGGGCCGGGATGAGCAGTTCTTC,CASSEAIGGRDEQFF
-,TRBJ2-1,TRBV2,TRBD2,TGTGCCAGCGTCCTAGCGGGGATCTACAATGAGCAGTTCTTC,CASVLAGIYNEQFF
-,TRBJ2-5,TRBV3-1,TRBD2,TGTGCCACTGCAAATTTGCTAGCGGGGGAGCAGTACTTC,CATANLLAGEQYF
-,TRBJ1-6,TRBV27,-,TGTGCCAGCACTACTGCGCCCGGACGGAGCAATTCACCCCTCCACTTT,CASTTAPGRSNSPLHF
-,TRBJ2-3,TRBV24-1,-,TGTGCCACCAGTGATTGGTCAGATACGCAGTATTTT,CATSDWSDTQYF
few,TRBJ2-3,TRBV9,-,TGTGCCAGCAGCGTAGAAGGACAACGAACCGCAGATACGCAGTATTTT,CASSVEGQRTADTQYF
few,TRBJ2-3,TRBV20-1,TRBD2,TGCAGTGCTATGCGGGGGGGGCGGACAGATACGCAGTATTTT,CSAMRGGRTDTQYF
many,TRBJ2-1,TRBV10-3,TRBD2,TGTGCCATCAGTGGGACTAGCGGGGTCTCGAGCTCCTACAATGAGCAGTTCTTC,CAISGTSGVSSSYNEQFF
-,TRBJ1-4,TRBV7-3,-,TGTGCCAGCAGCGAAGGGATTAATGAAAAACTGTTTTTT,CASSEGINEKLFF
-,TRBJ2-7,TRBV5-1,TRBD1,TGCGCCAGCAGCTCAGGGACAGAAATCCCCTACGAGCAGTACTTC,CASSSGTEIPYEQYF
few,TRBJ2-7,TRBV5-1,-,TGCGCCAGCAGCTTCGGCGGCGGGGAACTCTACGAGCAGTACTTC,CASSFGGGELYEQYF
few,TRBJ1-1,TRBV12-3/TRBV12-4,-,TGTGCCAGCAGTTTACTTCCCGGACTTAAGAACACTGAAGCTTTCTTT,CASSLLPGLKNTEAFF
few,TRBJ1-1,TRBV10-3,-,TGTGCCATCAGGCCTGGGTCGGACACTGAAGCTTTCTTT,CAIRPGSDTEAFF
-,TRBJ2-1,TRBV7-2,TRBD2,TGTGCCAGCACCTGGGGGACTAGCTTCAATGAGCAGTTCTTC,CASTWGTSFNEQFF
-,TRBJ2-3,TRBV5-1,TRBD1,TGCGCCAGCAGCTTGGGACAGGGGGCCAACACAGATACGCAGTATTTT,CASSLGQGANTDTQYF
few,TRBJ1-4,TRBV3-1,-,TGTGCCAGCAGCCAAGAAATAGGGGCGTCGGGAAAACTGTTTTTT,CASSQEIGASGKLFF
-,TRBJ1-1,TRBV7-9,-,TGTGCCAGCGTCGTGACATCCTTACAGGGTCTTTCAACTGAAGCTTTCTTT,CASVVTSLQGLSTEAFF
-,TRBJ1-2,TRBV27,-,TGTGCCAGCAGTCCCGATTGGGGGCGGAACTATGGCTACACCTTC,CASSPDWGRNYGYTF
few,TRBJ2-4,TRBV20-1,-,TGCAGTGCTAGCCCCTCACCCTTAGTGCAGTACTTC,CSASPSPLVQYF
-,TRBJ2-7,TRBV5-6,TRBD2,TGTGCCAGCAGCTTGGGAGCGGGACTAGGAACCTACGAGCAGTACTTC,CASSLGAGLGTYEQYF
-,TRBJ1-2,TRBV12-3/TRBV12-4,-,TGTGCCAGCAGTTTAATGGGGCCCTATGGCTACACCTTC,CASSLMGPYGYTF
-,TRBJ2-1,TRBV7-9,-,TGTGCCAGCAGCGCTGGGACGTCTTACAATGAGCAGTTCTTC,CASSAGTSYNEQFF
-,TRBJ2-1,TRBV29-1,-,TGCAGCGTCTTCAATTTCCCAGGTTCCTACAATGAGCAGTTCTTC,CSVFNFPGSYNEQFF
-,TRBJ1-2,TRBV6-6,TRBD1,TGTGCCAGCAGTTATCGCTCCGGGACAGGGGATTATGGCTACACCTTC,CASSYRSGTGDYGYTF
few,TRBJ2-1,TRBV6-6,-,TGTGCCAGTTCCCCCGGGACCCGAGAGCAGTTCTTC,CASSPGTREQFF
few,TRBJ2-1,TRBV10-3,-,TGTGCCACTAGGTCCTCGCTTGGTGAGCAGTTCTTC,CATRSSLGEQFF
-,TRBJ1-2,TRBV6-5,-,TGTGCCAGCAGTTTGAGCAGGGTGAATTATGGCTACACCTTC,CASSLSRVNYGYTF